The sequence of this T cell receptor beta chain was determined in a study of T cells in Graves' hyperthyroidism and ophthalmopathy. Whole-study context: Once the initial diagnosis was made, peripheral blood was obtained before any treatment. Points from the study as a whole: Ophthalmopathy got predicted by the model a median approximately six months before its onset.

Of note for this clonotype: Antigen specificity is unknown.

RNA transcripts provided the source from which TCR beta CDR3 regions were amplified. The primer set for the first-round RT-PCR of the TCR CDR3 was HTBI. Each CDR3 protein gets one entry after TCRdb re-called the multiplex PCR reads with MiXCR. The profile shows a few hundred thousand distinct CDR3 sequences, approximately 14% of them singletons. The J segment lost 4 bases and the V segment lost 5 bases, leaving 10 bases of the junction unmatched. This CDR3 has 16 residues. Germline loops: CDR1 SGHAT, CDR2 FQNNGV. The receptor's source is a woman in her twenties or thirties with Graves' hyperthyroidism. The chain couples TRBV11-2 to TRBJ2-1; 8 bases fit TRBD2. The sequenced material came from blood. CDR3 sequence (DNA): TGTGCCAGCAGCCCCGATTGGGGCGGGGGGTACAATGAGCAGTTCTTC. Amino acid sequence: CASSPDWGGGYNEQFF.